One and the same sample provided the 18 T cell receptor beta chains below, sequenced in a study of T cell changes during pregnancy in multiple sclerosis. Libraries were prepared by immunoSEQ multiplex PCR; TCRdb keeps only in-frame clonotypes and omits some of them. The sample consists of 39,000 or so clones, around 90% of them appearing once. The starting material was CD4+ T cells from peripheral blood mononuclear cells, obtained after pregnancy. Source of these receptors: a female donor in good health, enrolled as a control in a pregnancy study.

The chain recombines TRBV1 with TRBJ2-4; TRBD2, the D gene given by the table, was not confirmed from the DNA. TRBV1 is shown as a pseudogene. The CDR3 length is 17 residues. This CDR3 is CTSSQSRDAPGVNIQYF. The DNA for the CDR3 is TGCACCAGCAGCCAGTCCAGGGACGCCCCGGGGGTAAACATTCAGTACTTC.

V is TRBV28 and J is TRBJ2-6; the match to TRBD2 covers 8 bases. The CDR3 extends over 16 amino acids. CDR1 is MDHEN and CDR2 is SYDVKM in the germline V gene. Germline trimming cut 1 base from V and 3 bases from J; bases unmatched to any gene: 2. The CDR3 spells CASSLSTSVGANVLTF. In DNA form, the CDR3 reads TGTGCCAGCAGTTTATCGACTAGCGTTGGGGCCAACGTCCTGACTTTC.

The gene calls are TRBV10-2 and TRBJ1-4; the D is unclear. Trimming removed 5 bases from V and 10 bases from J, with 11 bases in between. CDR1 is WSHSY and CDR2 is SAAADI in the germline V gene. The CDR3 runs to 12 residues. This CDR3 reads CASSPQVGKLFF. For the CDR3, the DNA is TGCGCCAGCAGTCCCCAGGTTGGAAAACTGTTTTTT.

This clone was detected a few times. The chain has TRBV28 and TRBJ1-2; possibly TRBD1 for D (5 bases). Germline V gene sequence: CDR1 MDHEN, CDR2 SYDVKM. Trimming stripped 6 bases from V and 3 bases from J, with 11 bases between. This CDR3 has 13 residues. As DNA, the CDR3 is TGTGCCAGCAGCAGGGCGGTGGACTATGGCTACACCTTC. Amino acids: CASSRAVDYGYTF.

The chain has TRBV5-1 and TRBJ2-1, with TRBD2 identical over 10 bases. V gave up 3 bases and J gave up 1 base; unmatched junction bases: 10. Germline assignment: CDR1 SGHRS and CDR2 YFSETQ. The CDR3 loop spans 18 amino acids. CDR3: CASSSSLAGEPSYNEQFF. The CDR3 DNA is TGCGCCAGCAGCTCCTCCCTAGCGGGAGAGCCTTCCTACAATGAGCAGTTCTTC. The whole variable domain, remainder taken from reference TRBV5-1 and TRBJ2-1, is KAGVTQTPRYLIKTRGQQVTLSCSPISGHRSVSWYQQTPGQGLQFLFEYFSETQRNKGNFPGRFSGRQFSNSRSEMNVSTLELGDSALYLCASSSSLAGEPSYNEQFFGPGTRLTVL.

V and J are TRBV18 and TRBJ1-3; 9 nucleotides align to TRBD1. CDR1 and CDR2 from the germline V gene are KGHSH and LQKENI. Germline trimming cut 3 bases from V and 4 bases from J; bases unmatched to any gene: 7. The CDR3 is 16 amino acids. The CDR3 is CASSPVQGAEGNTIYF. The CDR3 DNA is TGTGCCAGCTCACCGGTACAGGGGGCTGAAGGAAACACCATATATTTT.

The V call is TRBV7-8, the J call TRBJ2-1; the match to TRBD2 covers 9 bases. The CDR3 is 19 residues long. Trimming cost V 2 bases and J 6 bases; bases outside gene matches: 17. CDR1 and CDR2 (germline): SGHVS, FQNEAQ. The CDR3 reads CASSLSGVAGASKVNEQFF. CDR3 sequence (DNA): TGTGCCAGCAGCTTATCCGGGGTAGCGGGGGCATCAAAAGTCAATGAGCAGTTCTTC. Variable domain in full (rest from reference TRBV7-8 and TRBJ2-1): GAGVSQSPRYKVAKRGQDVALRCDPISGHVSLFWYQQALGQGPEFLTYFQNEAQLDKSGLPSDRFFAERPEGSVSTLKIQRTQQEDSAVYLCASSLSGVAGASKVNEQFFGPGTRLTVL.

Only one count was recorded for this clone. The chain joins TRBV4-3 to TRBJ1-4; D unclear. CDR3 length: 15 amino acids. Germline V gene sequence: CDR1 LGHNA, CDR2 YSLEER. V dropped 1 base and J dropped 3 bases, with 9 bases sitting between them. Here the CDR3 DNA reads TGCGCCAGCAGCCAAGCAGGAACTCCTAATGAAAAACTGTTTTTT. Protein sequence: CASSQAGTPNEKLFF.

The chain has TRBV7-8 and TRBJ1-1; weak D call: TRBD1 (6 bases). The CDR3 extends over 15 amino acids. CDR1 and CDR2 from the germline V gene are SGHVS and FQNEAQ. With 5 bases removed from V and 0 bases from J, the gap between germline ends came to 13 bases. CDR3 protein: CASSPRGGLNTEAFF. The CDR3 DNA follows: TGTGCCAGCAGCCCCCGGGGGGGCTTGAACACTGAAGCTTTCTTT.

The chain combines TRBV19 with TRBJ2-5; D perhaps matches TRBD2 (5 bases). Trimming stripped 7 bases from V and 1 base from J, with 16 bases between. This CDR3 contains 15 residues. Germline lookup yields CDR1 LNHDA and CDR2 SQIVND (reference sequence). CDR3 DNA sequence: TGTGCCAGTACGGTCGCCTCGGGATCCCAAGAGACCCAGTACTTC. Its translation: CASTVASGSQETQYF.

CDR3 residues: CASSPGGTGVYEQYF. The CDR3 DNA follows: TGTGCCAGCAGCCCTGGTGGGACAGGGGTCTACGAGCAGTACTTC. The chain couples TRBV9 to TRBJ2-7, with 10 positions matching TRBD1. The ends lost 4 bases at V and 3 bases at J; junction bases unmatched: 7. CDR1 is SGDLS and CDR2 is YYNGEE in the germline V gene. This CDR3 region has 15 residues.

The V call is TRBV5-4, the J call TRBJ2-3; 9 nucleotides line up with TRBD1. V was pared by 4 bases and J by 4 bases, with 7 bases of the junction left unmatched. The CDR3 extends over 15 amino acids. CDR1 is SGHNT, CDR2 YYREEE, per germline (reference sequence). CDR3 residues: CASSGGTGWPDTQYF. DNA for the CDR3: TGTGCCAGCAGCGGCGGGACAGGGTGGCCAGATACGCAGTATTTT.

The chain joins TRBV2 to TRBJ1-1; TRBD1 is a possible D gene (5 bases). The CDR3 is 12 amino acids. The germline CDR1 and CDR2 sequences are SNHLY and FYNNEI. The V gene lost 1 base and the J gene lost 7 bases, with 7 bases spanning the gap. The CDR3 DNA is TGTGCCAGCAGTGAAGGGACAAATGAAGCTTTCTTT. Translating gives CASSEGTNEAFF. Using reference TRBV2 and TRBJ1-1 for the parts outside the CDR3, the full variable domain is EPEVTQTPSHQVTQMGQEVILRCVPISNHLYFYWYRQILGQKVEFLVSFYNNEISEKSEIFDDQFSVERPDGSNFTLKIRSTKLEDSAMYFCASSEGTNEAFFGQGTRLTVV.

V gene TRBV30 combines with J gene TRBJ1-1, with TRBD1 matching over 9 bases. The germline gives CDR1 GTSNPN, CDR2 SVGIG (reference sequence). With 3 bases clipped from V and 0 bases from J, the junction kept 2 bases outside the gene matches. The CDR3 has 14 amino acids. The CDR3 reads CAWSGTGMNTEAFF. CDR3 nucleotide sequence: TGTGCCTGGAGCGGGACAGGGATGAACACTGAAGCTTTCTTT.

The gene calls are TRBV5-1 and TRBJ2-7; D gene uncertain. In germline, CDR1 is SGHRS, CDR2 YFSETQ. This CDR3 comprises 12 residues. Deletions cut 4 bases from V and 0 bases from J, with 5 bases between. The CDR3 nucleotides are TGCGCCAGCAGCCCGAGCTCCTACGAGCAGTACTTC. Translation: CASSPSSYEQYF. The full variable domain, in which reference TRBV5-1 and TRBJ2-7 provide the parts outside the CDR3, is KAGVTQTPRYLIKTRGQQVTLSCSPISGHRSVSWYQQTPGQGLQFLFEYFSETQRNKGNFPGRFSGRQFSNSRSEMNVSTLELGDSALYLCASSPSSYEQYFGPGTRLTVT.

This clone turned up a few times. The V and J genes are TRBV19 and TRBJ1-6; D is unclear. Germline lookup yields CDR1 LNHDA and CDR2 SQIVND (reference sequence). This CDR3 contains 12 residues. Trimming cost V 3 bases and J 8 bases, with 5 bases left between them. The CDR3 DNA is TGTGCCAGTAGTATTCCGGATTCACCCCTCCACTTT. Translating it yields CASSIPDSPLHF. Based on the CDR3 plus reference TRBV19 and TRBJ1-6, the full variable domain is DGGITQSPKYLFRKEGQNVTLSCEQNLNHDAMYWYRQDPGQGLRLIYYSQIVNDFQKGDIAEGYSVSREKKESFPLTVTSAQKNPTAFYLCASSIPDSPLHFGNGTRLTVT.

The rearrangement joins TRBV15 to TRBJ1-2; possibly TRBD1 for D (6 bases). CDR1 is LNHNV, CDR2 YYDKDF, per germline (reference sequence). With 4 bases removed from V and 5 bases from J, the gap between germline ends came to 17 bases. The CDR3 extends over 15 amino acids. CDR3: CATSTPDSASYGYTF. The CDR3 DNA follows: TGTGCCACCAGCACTCCGGACAGCGCATCTTATGGCTACACCTTC.

The rearrangement joins TRBV7-9 to TRBJ2-3; 8 bases line up with TRBD1. Germline V gene lookup returns CDR1 SEHNR and CDR2 FQNEAQ (reference sequence). V trimming: 3 bases; J trimming: 3 bases; junction bases outside the gene matches: 8. The CDR3 is 16 residues long. The DNA for the CDR3 is TGTGCCAGCAGCTTGCAGGACAGGGTAGGGACAGATACGCAGTATTTT. Translating it yields CASSLQDRVGTDTQYF.